Listed below are T cell receptor beta chains from one sample, sequenced in a study of cytomegalovirus exposure and HLA in healthy donors. The method was immunoSEQ multiplex PCR; TCRdb's version includes in-frame clones alone and lacks a portion of them. The sample comprises fewer than 200,000 clones, 75% to 85% of which are singletons, and more than 0.95% rests with the top ten. The sequenced sample consisted of PBMCs. Receptors originate from a girl aged 2 to 9 in good health and CMV-seropositive. CDR3s include the opening cysteine and the closing phenylalanine or tryptophan. The order of the fields is J gene, clone size, D gene, V gene, CDR3 DNA, CDR3 protein. A D gene is named only where the DNA matches it firmly. Size values are once, few and many counts, or a class for expanded clones, and some rows have none.

>TRBJ1-5|.|TRBD1|TRBV5-8
TGTGCCAGCACCAAGACAGGGACGGATCAGCCCCAGCATTTT
CASTKTGTDQPQHF
>TRBJ2-7|.|.|TRBV7-8
TGTGCCAGCAGCTTTTATCCTGTTAAAGAGTACGAGCAGTACTTC
CASSFYPVKEYEQYF
>TRBJ1-1|few|TRBD1|TRBV6-5
TGTGCCAGCAGCATGGACAGGGCGGGGGCTGAAGCTTTCTTT
CASSMDRAGAEAFF
>TRBJ2-7|.|TRBD1|TRBV13
TGTGCCAGCAGCTCAAGACAGGGAAACCCCTACGAGCAGTACTTC
CASSSRQGNPYEQYF
>TRBJ1-2|.|.|TRBV2
TGTGCCAGCAGTCCGGACAGAAACTATGGCTACACCTTC
CASSPDRNYGYTF
>TRBJ2-3|.|.|TRBV9
TGTGCCAGCAGCGTAGTGGGCAAGGATACGCAGTATTTT
CASSVVGKDTQYF
>TRBJ2-2|once|TRBD1|TRBV10-3
TGTGCCATCAGATTGGGCACAGGGGGCCACCTCACCTTGAACACCGGGGAGCTGTTTTTT
CAIRLGTGGHLTLNTGELFF
>TRBJ2-1|.|.|TRBV7-2
TGTGCCAGCAGCGGAGGACTGTCCTACAATGAGCAGTTCTTC
CASSGGLSYNEQFF
>TRBJ1-1|.|.|TRBV30
TGTGCCTTTACTGCGGCTGAAGCTTTCTTT
CAFTAAEAFF
>TRBJ1-4|few|.|TRBV4-1
TGCGCCAGCAGCCGCCTCCAGATTACTAATGAAAAACTGTTTTTT
CASSRLQITNEKLFF
>TRBJ1-2|.|.|TRBV29-1
TGCAGCGCCCGCTGGGGGGAGGGTGGCTACACCTTC
CSARWGEGGYTF
>TRBJ2-3|.|.|TRBV5-1
TGCGCCAGCAGCTTGGCTGACATTAGCACAGATACGCAGTATTTT
CASSLADISTDTQYF
>TRBJ2-7|.|TRBD1|TRBV27
TGTGCCAGCAGCTACAGGGGGGCCTACGAGCAGTACTTC
CASSYRGAYEQYF
>TRBJ2-3|.|.|TRBV2
TGTGCCAGCAGTGGCCTTCAACAGGCCTCAGGTGGCGATACGCAGTATTTT
CASSGLQQASGGDTQYF
>TRBJ1-3|.|.|TRBV28
TGTGCCAGCGGGTCTCCAGCGGGGAACTCTGGAAACACCATATATTTT
CASGSPAGNSGNTIYF
>TRBJ1-4|.|TRBD1|TRBV19
TGTGCCAGTCGATCCGGGACAGCTGCAACTAATGAAAAACTGTTTTTT
CASRSGTAATNEKLFF
>TRBJ2-5|.|TRBD1|TRBV23-1
TGCGCCAGCAGAGGACAGGGCAAACAGGTAGGCCTACAAGAGACCCAGTACTTC
CASRGQGKQVGLQETQYF
>TRBJ2-1|.|TRBD1|TRBV28
TGTGCCAGCAGTTGGACAGGTCAAGAGCAGTTCTTC
CASSWTGQEQFF
>TRBJ1-4|once|.|TRBV4-2
TGTGCCAGCAGACAACTTGGAGGACAGTCCATAAAACTGTTTTTT
CASRQLGGQSIKLFF
>TRBJ2-1|.|.|TRBV2
TGTGCCAGCAGTGAACCCGGGAATGAGCAGTTCTTC
CASSEPGNEQFF
>TRBJ2-7|.|.|TRBV5-1
TGCGCCAGCAGCTTGGCCCGCTACACCTCGGGTCCCCTCTACGAGCAGTACTTC
CASSLARYTSGPLYEQYF
>TRBJ1-1|once|.|TRBV12-5
TGTGCTAGTGGCGGGGACACTGAAGCTTTCTTT
CASGGDTEAFF
>TRBJ1-2|.|.|TRBV30
TGTGCCTGGAGACCGAAAACGGGGGGCGTCACCTTC
CAWRPKTGGVTF
>TRBJ2-3|once|.|TRBV11-2
TGTGCCAGCAGCCCCATTCGCAGGAGACAGAGCACAGATACGCAGTATTTT
CASSPIRRRQSTDTQYF
>TRBJ2-1|.|.|TRBV1
TGCACCAGCAGCCAAGTTACGCAGGGACTAGCGGGAGGTGGGGAGCAGTTCTTC
CTSSQVTQGLAGGGEQFF
>TRBJ2-1|once|TRBD1|TRBV30
TGTGCCTGGACCACGGGACAGGGGGCAGGGAATGAGCAGTTCTTC
CAWTTGQGAGNEQFF
>TRBJ2-3|.|.|TRBV18
TGTGCCAGCTCACCACCTATCGGGGGAAGCACAGATACGCAGTATTTT
CASSPPIGGSTDTQYF
>TRBJ1-2|.|.|TRBV6-1
TGTGCCAGCAGTGAAGGATGGAGGAACTATGGCTACACCTTC
CASSEGWRNYGYTF
>TRBJ2-3|.|TRBD2|TRBV18
TGTGCCAGCTCGACGGGGGGAAAAGTCAGCACAGATACGCAGTATTTT
CASSTGGKVSTDTQYF